A selection of T cell receptor beta chains follows, all from one sample in a study of OX40 agonist ivuxolimab in advanced cancers. Clones were sequenced by immunoSEQ multiplex PCR, and TCRdb holds only the in-frame ones, with some missing. Found here are approximately 30,000 clones, approximately 90% of them singletons; the top ten hold roughly 24%. Specimen: CD4+ or CD8+ T cells sorted from blood, collected in a trial of the OX40 agonist ivuxolimab. Receptors were obtained from an adult with an advanced solid tumor such as melanoma, head and neck, liver or kidney cancer. Both conserved end residues are trimmed from each CDR3.

v_gene,len,CDR3aa
TRBV7-2,17,ASSLWGPGLAGGAYEQY
TRBV11-3,15,ASSLVRTVAGVFEQY
TRBV6-5,10,ASWTDTGELF
TRBV5-5,11,ASSPDFLNEQF
TRBV7-9,10,ASSSSSYEQY
TRBV19,13,ASSIDRGVWTEAF
TRBV6-6,10,ASLGSGNTIY
TRBV7-9,11,ASSFPGQTEAF
TRBV9,11,ASSVATDYEQY
TRBV27,13,ASSLYGGIVYEQY
TRBV27,14,ASSLELAGLTGELF
TRBV6-5,12,ASSWLGNTGELF
TRBV5-6,12,ASSSGQGSYEQY
TRBV6-5,10,ASRTGTTEAF
TRBV6-5,9,ATRSQETQY
TRBV7-2,11,ASQLVGAYGYT
TRBV19,13,ASSIDLGWNTEAF
TRBV5-6,13,ASSYGQGARDTQY
TRBV7-9,11,ASLRTSYNEQF
TRBV5-1,12,ASSSGTGTYEQY
TRBV9,12,ASSVAGGIDEQY
TRBV15,12,ATSSVTSGYEQF
TRBV27,14,ASSDPWGGRVGEQY
TRBV27,14,ASSIVRDRNNYGYT
TRBV7-8,13,ASSSPAGVGNIQY
TRBV19,17,ASSLWPGLAGVTYNEQF
TRBV9,12,ASSARPTAYEQY
TRBV30,12,AWVPGQNTGELF
TRBV9,14,ASSSTGTVKIGELF
TRBV5-1,17,ASSLTSGRPAGGSNEQF
TRBV9,11,ASGAEWADTQY
TRBV21-1,11,ASSKVAGNTIY
TRBV14,14,ASSHLPGQLNEKLF
TRBV4-1,15,ASSHWASGSSYNEQF
TRBV21-1,16,ASSKAPSARSTVETQY
TRBV7-2,13,ASSFHREQYNEQF
TRBV19,12,ASSAPGLADIQY
TRBV4-1,16,ASSQGVVVDSHNSPLH
TRBV7-9,13,ASSLEAGMNTEAF
TRBV9,13,ASSGRTGAGETQY
TRBV13,11,ASSLNSYNEQF
TRBV11-3,13,ASSLREAGTDTQY
TRBV19,15,ASSWGTGNLVGAEAF
TRBV5-1,9,ASKEGNEAF
TRBV18,11,ASSLRGKETQY
TRBV28,15,ASSFGLAGVRPDEQF
TRBV7-9,15,ASSFGTGGAYNSPLH
TRBV27,13,ASIAGLAGVYEQF
TRBV18,13,ASSPRDRSTYEQY
TRBV5-1,12,ASESGLAYNEQF
TRBV12-5,13,ASVPPSGRFNEQF
TRBV10-2,13,ASRSPGDVGEKLF
TRBV2,12,ATTGLAGSDTQY